Here is one TCR beta chain with its context. As yet, its antigen is unknown. This specimen belongs to a study of cytomegalovirus exposure and HLA in healthy donors. Study-wide findings and caveats: Another analysis was done later, and it associated more than 15,000 TCR beta sequences with HLA alleles at 0.05 false discovery rate. Reportedly, TCR beta sequences accurately predicted HLA-A and HLA-B alleles in most subjects.

The CDR3 runs to 17 residues. Germline V lookup: CDR1 SGHRS, CDR2 YFSETQ. With V trimmed by 3 bases and J by 9 bases, 13 bases remained unmatched. The PCR employed 60 Vbeta primers together with 13 Jbeta primers. Clones were read by immunoSEQ multiplex PCR, and TCRdb kept only the in-frame ones, dropping some. The sample yields 110,000 or so clones, 82% seen once. This chain uses TRBV5-1 with TRBJ2-1, with 12 bases matching TRBD2. This clonotype was obtained from a woman aged 18-30 years in good health and CMV-seronegative. Material for sequencing was PBMCs. The CDR3 spells CASSSSWTSGVAGEQFF. The DNA for the CDR3 is TGCGCCAGCAGCTCCTCTTGGACTAGCGGGGTGGCAGGTGAGCAGTTCTTC.